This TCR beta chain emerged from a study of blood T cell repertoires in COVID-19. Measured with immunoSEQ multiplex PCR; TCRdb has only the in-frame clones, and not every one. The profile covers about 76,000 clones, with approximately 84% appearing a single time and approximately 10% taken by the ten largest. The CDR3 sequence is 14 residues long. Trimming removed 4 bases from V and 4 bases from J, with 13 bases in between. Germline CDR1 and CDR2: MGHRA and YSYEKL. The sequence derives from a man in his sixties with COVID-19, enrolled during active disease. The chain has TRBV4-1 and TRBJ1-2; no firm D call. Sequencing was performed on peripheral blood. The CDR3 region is CASSPGGIIYGYTF. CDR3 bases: TGCGCCAGCAGCCCTGGCGGTATCATCTATGGCTACACCTTC.